The 32 T cell receptor beta chains below all came from one sample that was sequenced in a study of glioma-infiltrating T cells after dendritic cell vaccination. Libraries were prepared by immunoSEQ multiplex PCR; TCRdb keeps only in-frame clonotypes and omits some of them. The profile shows roughly 100,000 clones, over 75% of them singletons. The sample consisted of blood, taken before dendritic cell vaccination. The receptors here all came from a human donor with glioblastoma.

V usage is TRBV5-1 and J usage is TRBJ1-1, with D perhaps TRBD1 (5 bases). The CDR3 extends over 13 amino acids. Between the trimmed V and J ends, which lost 9 bases and 4 bases, there was a span of 16 bases. Looked up from germline, CDR1 is SGHRS and CDR2 is YFSETQ. CDR3 in DNA: TGCGCCACTAAGCAGGGAACTGGCACTGAAGCTTTCTTT. The encoded protein is CATKQGTGTEAFF.

This chain connects TRBV5-1 to TRBJ2-3; the D gene is possibly TRBD1 (5 bases). This CDR3 contains 15 residues. CDR1 is SGHRS, CDR2 YFSETQ, per germline. V lost 5 bases, J lost 0 bases, and 13 bases lay in between. The CDR3 DNA reads as TGCGCCAGCAGTCGTGGGGCAGACAGCACAGATACGCAGTATTTT. Amino acid sequence: CASSRGADSTDTQYF.

For the CDR3, the DNA is TGTGCCAGCAGCTCCTCACCGGGGGGACTAGCGGGATCGTACGAGCAGTACTTC. Amino acids: CASSSSPGGLAGSYEQYF. The rearrangement joins TRBV5-4 to TRBJ2-7, with 13 bases identical to TRBD2. The CDR3 contains 18 residues. The germline V gene has CDR1 SGHNT and CDR2 YYREEE (reference sequence). V shed 3 bases, J shed 4 bases, and the junction held 13 bases outside the gene matches. The entire variable domain, with the rest obtained from reference TRBV5-4 and TRBJ2-7, is as follows: ETGVTQSPTHLIKTRGQQVTLRCSSQSGHNTVSWYQQALGQGPQFIFQYYREEENGRGNFPPRFSGLQFPNYSSELNVNALELDDSALYLCASSSSPGGLAGSYEQYFGPGTRLTVT.

This clone has more than one count but fewer than ten. The CDR3 loop is CASSQEVVLAGGSYEQYF. The CDR3 DNA sequence: TGCGCCAGCAGCCAAGAGGTGGTTCTAGCGGGGGGATCCTACGAGCAGTACTTC. The chain links TRBV4-3 to TRBJ2-7; 11 nucleotides match TRBD2. The V gene end was trimmed by 0 bases and the J gene end by 1 base; junction bases not matched to a gene: 8. The CDR3 length is 18 residues. Germline V gene data show CDR1 as LGHNA and CDR2 as YSLEER.

The chain carries TRBV11-1 and TRBJ2-1; possible D gene TRBD2, 5 bases. Germline CDR1 SGHAT, CDR2 FQDESV (reference sequence). The V and J ends lost 3 bases and 4 bases respectively, with 13 bases between them. The CDR3 runs to 15 residues. The CDR3 region has the DNA TGTGCCAGCAGCTTTATTGCGGGCGATTACAATGAGCAGTTCTTC. This codes for CASSFIAGDYNEQFF.

The V call is TRBV9, the J call TRBJ2-2; TRBD2 matches at 7 bases. The CDR3 contains 15 residues. Germline CDR1 reads SGDLS; CDR2 reads YYNGEE. The V segment lost 0 bases and the J segment 3 bases; nucleotides outside the gene matches: 2. This chain's CDR3 is CASSVAGRDTGELFF. The CDR3 DNA reads as TGTGCCAGCAGCGTAGCAGGGAGGGACACCGGGGAGCTGTTTTTT.

This sequence joins TRBV29-1 and TRBJ1-1; D might be TRBD1 (6 bases). The CDR3 is 14 amino acids. Germline CDR1 SQVTM, CDR2 ANQGSEA. Trimming pared 7 bases from V and 5 bases from J, leaving 20 bases between. CDR3 sequence: CSGFRDTTGTEAFF. The CDR3 coding sequence is TGCAGCGGATTCAGGGACACAACGGGAACTGAAGCTTTCTTT.

The chain links TRBV2 to TRBJ1-4, with a possible D match to TRBD1 (6 bases). This CDR3 contains 12 residues. Trimming removed 8 bases at V and 7 bases at J, with 11 bases between. The V gene's germline CDR1 is SNHLY and CDR2 FYNNEI. Written as DNA, the CDR3 is TGTGCCAGCCAGGGGCAGTCTGAAAAACTGTTTTTT. Translated, it gives CASQGQSEKLFF.

The CDR3 region is CASSLDRASEQFF. DNA of the CDR3: TGCGCCAGCAGCTTGGACAGGGCGTCTGAGCAGTTCTTC. This chain links TRBV5-1 with TRBJ2-1; a weak D match, TRBD1 (6 bases). Germline V lookup: CDR1 SGHRS, CDR2 YFSETQ. The CDR3 extends over 13 amino acids. Trimming removed 0 bases at V and 9 bases at J, with 10 bases between.

The chain employs TRBV11-2 and TRBJ1-2; 11 nucleotides match TRBD1. CDR3 length: 14 residues. J was trimmed by 4 bases and V by 5 bases; bases with no gene match: 3. Germline V gene data show CDR1 as SGHAT and CDR2 as FQNNGV. In DNA, the CDR3 is TGTGCCAGCAGCCAGGGACAGGGGGTCTATGGCTACACCTTC. Its protein product is CASSQGQGVYGYTF.

This chain connects TRBV5-1 to TRBJ1-1; no clear D. V lost 0 bases and J 8 bases, leaving 11 bases between the germline ends. The germline gives CDR1 SGHRS, CDR2 YFSETQ. This CDR3 has 13 residues. The CDR3 spells CASSLGFRREAFF. CDR3 coding DNA: TGCGCCAGCAGCTTGGGGTTCAGGAGGGAAGCTTTCTTT.

The chain joins TRBV25-1 to TRBJ2-2; 8 nucleotides line up with TRBD1. Losses at the gene ends were 2 bases for V and 5 bases for J; bases not matched to a gene: 7. The germline CDR1 and CDR2 sequences are MGHDK and SYGVNS. The CDR3 is 16 residues long. The CDR3 bases are TGTGCCAGCAGTGAAAGTCCCGGACAGGGAACCGGGGAGCTGTTTTTT. Its translation: CASSESPGQGTGELFF.

The rearrangement joins TRBV7-2 to TRBJ2-7, with a possible D match to TRBD2 (5 bases). V was trimmed by 1 base and J by 0 bases, leaving 10 bases between them. Germline V gene sequence: CDR1 SGHTA, CDR2 FQGNSA. CDR3 length: 15 residues. DNA of the CDR3: TGTGCCAGCAGCTTAGTGTCCGGGGTCTCCTACGAGCAGTACTTC. Protein: CASSLVSGVSYEQYF. The entire variable domain, with the rest obtained from reference TRBV7-2 and TRBJ2-7, is as follows: GAGVSQSPSNKVTEKGKDVELRCDPISGHTALYWYRQSLGQGLEFLIYFQGNSAPDKSGLPSDRFSAERTGGSVSTLTIQRTQQEDSAVYLCASSLVSGVSYEQYFGPGTRLTVT.

The rearrangement links TRBV11-2 to TRBJ1-1; perhaps TRBD1 as D (6 bases). The CDR3 consists of 14 residues. Germline assignment: CDR1 SGHAT and CDR2 FQNNGV. The V end was cut by 6 bases, the J end by 4 bases, with 15 bases between. CDR3 nucleotides: TGTGCCAGCAGGCGGATACAGGGAGCCACTGAAGCTTTCTTT. Protein: CASRRIQGATEAFF.

The J gene is TRBJ2-7, the V gene TRBV19; the D gene is possibly TRBD1 (5 bases). Deletions cut 6 bases from V and 2 bases from J, with 11 bases between. This CDR3 has 13 residues. Per the germline V gene, CDR1 is LNHDA and CDR2 is SQIVND (reference sequence). The CDR3 DNA sequence: TGTGCCAGTAGCCCGGCACAGGCCTACGAGCAGTACTTC. It translates to CASSPAQAYEQYF.

The V gene is TRBV7-2, the J gene TRBJ1-2; maybe TRBD1 (5 bases). The CDR3 extends over 15 amino acids. The V gene's germline CDR1 is SGHTA and CDR2 FQGNSA. V was clipped by 5 bases and J by 2 bases, with 15 bases between them. CDR3 in amino acids: CASSRSRGTNYGYTF. The CDR3 bases are TGTGCCAGCAGCCGTTCCCGGGGGACGAACTATGGCTACACCTTC.

This clone turned up a few times. The chain employs TRBV13 and TRBJ1-2; tentatively, D is TRBD1 (5 bases). Germline V CDR1 and CDR2: PRHDT, FYEKMQ (reference sequence). The CDR3 totals 15 residues. V lost 1 base and J 2 bases, leaving 11 bases between the germline ends. CDR3 bases: TGTGCCAGCAGCTTAGCCGGACATACAAACTATGGCTACACCTTC. Translated: CASSLAGHTNYGYTF.

The chain couples TRBV2 to TRBJ1-5; possible D gene TRBD1, 5 bases. This CDR3 is 12 amino acids long. Germline CDR1 is SNHLY and CDR2 is FYNNEI. V was clipped by 6 bases and J by 8 bases, with 11 bases between them. CDR3 sequence: CASRDTGEPQHF. The CDR3 DNA reads TGTGCCAGCAGAGATACAGGTGAGCCCCAGCATTTT.

This sequence joins TRBV7-9 and TRBJ2-1; 10 nucleotides line up with TRBD2. The CDR3 sequence is 15 residues long. Germline-derived CDR1 and CDR2 are SEHNR and FQNEAQ (reference sequence). The trim removed 5 bases at V and 4 bases at J, leaving 5 bases unmatched. The CDR3 coding sequence is TGTGCCAGCAGCCCCCCAGCGGGGGGGTACAATGAGCAGTTCTTC. Encoded protein: CASSPPAGGYNEQFF.

The V call is TRBV18, the J call TRBJ2-3; a possible D gene is TRBD1 (5 bases). This CDR3 is built from 15 residues. The V gene lost 2 bases and the J gene lost 6 bases, with 15 bases spanning the gap. Germline V gives CDR1 KGHSH, CDR2 LQKENI. The CDR3 sequence: CASSPGRDAWDTQYF. In DNA, the CDR3 is TGTGCCAGCTCACCAGGCAGGGATGCATGGGATACGCAGTATTTT.

This clone was seen more than once but under ten times. The chain is built from TRBV7-9 and TRBJ2-2; 12 positions agree with TRBD1. Per germline, CDR1 SEHNR and CDR2 FQNEAQ (reference sequence). After removal of 2 bases from V and 7 bases from J, the junction contained 11 bases not matched to a gene. The CDR3 runs to 18 residues. The CDR3 spells CASSLRLGTGGAGGELFF. The CDR3 nucleotides read TGTGCCAGCAGCTTAAGATTAGGGACAGGGGGCGCCGGCGGGGAGCTGTTTTTT.

This chain joins TRBV30 and TRBJ2-1; D ambiguous. The V end lost 5 bases, the J end lost 6 bases, and 17 bases lay between the germline ends. CDR3 length: 14 amino acids. Germline V gene data show CDR1 as GTSNPN and CDR2 as SVGIG (reference sequence). CDR3 sequence (DNA): TGTGCCTGGCTTAAGACATCCCTGGGCAATGAGCAGTTCTTC. It encodes CAWLKTSLGNEQFF.

The J gene is TRBJ1-4, the V gene TRBV2, with 7 bases identical to TRBD1. CDR3 length equals 15 residues. Trimming cost V 6 bases and J 7 bases; bases outside gene matches: 11. Germline V gives CDR1 SNHLY, CDR2 FYNNEI. The CDR3 sequence: CASRRQGGIVEKLFF. The CDR3 DNA reads as TGTGCCAGCAGAAGACAGGGAGGCATAGTTGAAAAACTGTTTTTT.

For the CDR3, the DNA is TGTGCCAGCAGCCGCCCCAGGGGCGCGGAGACCCAGTACTTC. The encoded protein is CASSRPRGAETQYF. The chain is built from TRBV7-9 and TRBJ2-5; TRBD1 is a possible D gene (6 bases). Per germline, CDR1 SEHNR and CDR2 FQNEAQ (reference sequence). V was pared by 5 bases and J by 5 bases, with 15 bases between. This CDR3 has 14 amino acids.

The genes are TRBV5-6 and TRBJ1-2; 9 positions match TRBD1. Trimming at V came to 6 bases and at J to 4 bases, leaving 19 bases not matched to a gene. The V gene's germline CDR1 is SGHDT and CDR2 YYEEEE. CDR3 size: 18 residues. The CDR3 region has the DNA TGTGCCAGCACCCCCAGGGGGACAGGGCGACAGGAATCCTATGGCTACACCTTC. Its protein product is CASTPRGTGRQESYGYTF.

The V gene is TRBV7-8, the J gene TRBJ2-5, with D hard to call. From germline, CDR1 is SGHVS and CDR2 FQNEAQ. The CDR3 has 11 amino acids. The germline V and J ends were trimmed by 6 bases and 5 bases, with 7 bases remaining between them. The CDR3, as DNA: TGTGCCAGCAGTTCACACGAGACCCAGTACTTC. As protein: CASSSHETQYF.

The CDR3 coding sequence is TGTGCCAGCAGCTCTGGACTAGCGGAGATACGGAGCTCCTACGAGCAGTACTTC. Translation: CASSSGLAEIRSSYEQYF. The V call is TRBV5-8, the J call TRBJ2-7; 10 nucleotides match TRBD2. Trimming cost V 3 bases and J 0 bases; bases outside gene matches: 12. Germline CDR1 reads SGHTS; CDR2 reads YDEGEE. This CDR3 region has 18 residues.

The chain carries TRBV5-1 and TRBJ2-3, with TRBD2 identical over 7 bases. In germline, CDR1 is SGHRS, CDR2 YFSETQ. The CDR3 runs 15 residues. Germline trimming cut 4 bases from V and 5 bases from J; bases unmatched to any gene: 10. CDR3 region: CASSAGLGQGDTQYF. DNA of the CDR3: TGCGCCAGCAGCGCCGGACTAGGGCAAGGAGATACGCAGTATTTT. The variable domain in full, completed from reference TRBV5-1 and TRBJ2-3, reads KAGVTQTPRYLIKTRGQQVTLSCSPISGHRSVSWYQQTPGQGLQFLFEYFSETQRNKGNFPGRFSGRQFSNSRSEMNVSTLELGDSALYLCASSAGLGQGDTQYFGPGTRLTVL.

This clone was seen a single time. J is TRBJ2-7 and V is TRBV5-4; 8 bases line up with TRBD1. The germline V gene encodes CDR1 SGHNT and CDR2 YYREEE (reference sequence). V lost 4 bases, J lost 1 base, and 10 bases stayed unmatched. The CDR3 spans 16 residues. The CDR3 nucleotides are TGTGCCAGCAGCACCGCAGGGGGCTTAAAGTCCTACGAGCAGTACTTC. Amino acid sequence: CASSTAGGLKSYEQYF.

The chain links TRBV5-1 to TRBJ2-1; 16 bases agree with TRBD2. V was pared by 7 bases and J by 0 bases, with 1 base of the junction left unmatched. Germline V gives CDR1 SGHRS, CDR2 YFSETQ. CDR3 length: 16 amino acids. This chain's CDR3 is CASGTSGGASYNEQFF. Written as DNA, the CDR3 is TGCGCCAGCGGGACTAGCGGGGGGGCCTCCTACAATGAGCAGTTCTTC.

The chain couples TRBV7-9 to TRBJ2-7; 9 bases line up with TRBD2. CDR3 length: 15 residues. The germline V gene encodes CDR1 SEHNR and CDR2 FQNEAQ (reference sequence). Losses at the gene ends were 2 bases for V and 5 bases for J; bases not matched to a gene: 7. The CDR3: CASSLFLAGTDEQYF. CDR3 nucleotides: TGTGCCAGCAGCTTATTCCTAGCGGGGACGGACGAGCAGTACTTC.

This sequence joins TRBV6-1 and TRBJ1-1; the D gene is possibly TRBD1 (6 bases). V lost 11 bases to trimming and J lost 5 bases, with 21 bases between them. Germline lookup yields CDR1 MNHNS and CDR2 SASEGT. The CDR3 has 14 residues. CDR3 DNA: TGTGCCGCAGAAGGGGGGGGCTTAAGGACTGAAGCTTTCTTT. It encodes CAAEGGGLRTEAFF.